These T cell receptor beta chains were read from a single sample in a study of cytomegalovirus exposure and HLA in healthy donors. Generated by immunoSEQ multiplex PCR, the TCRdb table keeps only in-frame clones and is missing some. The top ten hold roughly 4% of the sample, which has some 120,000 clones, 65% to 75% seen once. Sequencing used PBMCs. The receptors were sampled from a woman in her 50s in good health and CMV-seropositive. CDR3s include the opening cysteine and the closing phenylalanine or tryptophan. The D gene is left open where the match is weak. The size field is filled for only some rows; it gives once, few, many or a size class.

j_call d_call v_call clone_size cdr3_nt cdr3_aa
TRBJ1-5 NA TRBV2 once TGTGCCATCACGAACTATAGCAATCAGCCCCAGCATTTT CAITNYSNQPQHF
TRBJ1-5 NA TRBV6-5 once TGTGCCAGCACCCCCTACGGAAGGGGAAATCAGCCCCAGCATTTT CASTPYGRGNQPQHF
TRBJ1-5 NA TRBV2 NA TGTGCCAGCCGGGGGAGCAATCAGCCCCAGCATTTT CASRGSNQPQHF
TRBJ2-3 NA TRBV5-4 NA TGCGCCAGCAGCCCAGAAATAGGGGCTATCCGAAATACGCAGTATTTT CASSPEIGAIRNTQYF
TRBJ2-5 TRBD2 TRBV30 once TGTGCCTGGAGTTCACGGGGGGGGAGGGAGACCCAGTACTTC CAWSSRGGRETQYF
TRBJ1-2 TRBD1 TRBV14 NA TGTGCCAGCAGCCAAGAAGGGACAGGGAGGTTTGGCTACACCTTC CASSQEGTGRFGYTF
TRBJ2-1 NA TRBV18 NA TGTGCCAGCTCTCAAGGACAGACAGAGGAGCAGTTCTTC CASSQGQTEEQFF
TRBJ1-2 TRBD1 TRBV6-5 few TGTGCCAGCAGTTACTCCGCGACAGGGAGTGGCTACACCTTC CASSYSATGSGYTF
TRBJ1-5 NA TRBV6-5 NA TGTGCCAGCAGAGAGACAGTGCAATTGCCCCAGCATTTT CASRETVQLPQHF
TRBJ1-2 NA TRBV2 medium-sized TGTGCCAGCAGTGAAAACAGCCCGAATGGCTACACCTTC CASSENSPNGYTF
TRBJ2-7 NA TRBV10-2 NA TGCGCCAGTACCCGGGCGGGGAGCTACGAGCAGTACTTC CASTRAGSYEQYF
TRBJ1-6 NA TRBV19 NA TGTGCCAGTAGTATAGGCAACTATCTGTCCTATAATTCACCCCTCCACTTT CASSIGNYLSYNSPLHF
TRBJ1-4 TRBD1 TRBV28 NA TGTGCCAGCAGGGGTCCCGGACAGGGGTTTAAACTGTTTTTT CASRGPGQGFKLFF
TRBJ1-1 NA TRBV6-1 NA TGTGCCAGCAGTGAACTGTGGGGCAGGGGCCCTGAAGCTTTCTTT CASSELWGRGPEAFF
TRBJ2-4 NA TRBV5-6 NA TGTGCCAGCAGCTCTTTAGCCAAAAACATTCAGTACTTC CASSSLAKNIQYF
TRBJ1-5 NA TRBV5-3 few TGTGCCAGATTTTTGTCCGATATCCACAAGCCCCAGCATTTT CARFLSDIHKPQHF
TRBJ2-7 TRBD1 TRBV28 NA TGTGCCAGCATTCCCGGGACAGCCTCCTACGAGCAGTACTTC CASIPGTASYEQYF
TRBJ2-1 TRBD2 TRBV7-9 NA TGTGCCAGCAGCTTTAGCGGGGGGCCCTACAATGAGCAGTTCTTC CASSFSGGPYNEQFF
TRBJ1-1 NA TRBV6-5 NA TGTGCCAGCTGTCCTGGACAGAAGAACACTGAAGCTTTCTTT CASCPGQKNTEAFF
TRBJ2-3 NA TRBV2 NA TGTGCCAGCAGTGTAGGCACAGATACGCAGTATTTT CASSVGTDTQYF
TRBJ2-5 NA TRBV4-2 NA TGTGCCAGCAGCCAAGAAGCCCTACCCGAGACCCAGTACTTC CASSQEALPETQYF
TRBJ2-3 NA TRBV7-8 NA TGTGCCAGCAGCCTCATGACTGTGACCACAGATACGCAGTATTTT CASSLMTVTTDTQYF
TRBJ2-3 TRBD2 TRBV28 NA TGTGCCAGCAGTTTCCTGATAAGCGGGGGGCACACAGATACGCAGTATTTT CASSFLISGGHTDTQYF
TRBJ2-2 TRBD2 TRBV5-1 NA TGCGCCAGCAGCCCATGGACTAGCGGGGAGATCGGGGAGCTGTTTTTT CASSPWTSGEIGELFF
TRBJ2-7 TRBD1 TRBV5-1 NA TGCGCCAGCAGCTTCCCAGGACAGGGGACGAGCGAGCAGTACTTC CASSFPGQGTSEQYF
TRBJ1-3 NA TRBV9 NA TGTGCCAGCAGCGTTAACTCAGGGGCTGGAAACACCATATATTTT CASSVNSGAGNTIYF
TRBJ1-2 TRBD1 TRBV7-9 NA TGTGCCAGCAGCTTGGGGACAGGGGGCAGTGGCTACACCTTC CASSLGTGGSGYTF
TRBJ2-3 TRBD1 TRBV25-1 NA TGTGCCAGCAGTGACCCGGACAGGGGCCCTTACACAGATACGCAGTATTTT CASSDPDRGPYTDTQYF
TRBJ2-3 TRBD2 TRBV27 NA TGTGCCAGCAGTTTTAGTCGTTTTCGACTAGCGGGGAACGTTAGCACAGATACGCAGTATTTT CASSFSRFRLAGNVSTDTQYF
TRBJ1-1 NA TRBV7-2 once TGTGCCAGCAGCATGATGGGGGGAGCGGGCACTGAAGCTTTCTTT CASSMMGGAGTEAFF
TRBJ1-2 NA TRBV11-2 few TGTGCCAGCAGCTTAGAAATCGCCGGTCCCTATGGCTACACCTTC CASSLEIAGPYGYTF
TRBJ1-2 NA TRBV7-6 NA TGTGCCAGCAGCACCCGACTTACAGGGAACTATGGCTACACCTTC CASSTRLTGNYGYTF
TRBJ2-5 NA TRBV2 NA TGTGCCAGCAGTGAAGGTACAGCCCAAGAGACCCAGTACTTC CASSEGTAQETQYF
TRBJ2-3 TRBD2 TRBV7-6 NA TGTGCCAGCAGCTGGCCAGCGGGGGGGCCCACAGATACGCAGTATTTT CASSWPAGGPTDTQYF
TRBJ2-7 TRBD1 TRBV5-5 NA TGTGCCAGCAGCTTGGGACAGGGGGATTACTACGAGCAGTACTTC CASSLGQGDYYEQYF
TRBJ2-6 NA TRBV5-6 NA TGTGCCAGCAGGCTTAGTGTCCCCTCTGGGGCCAACGTCCTGACTTTC CASRLSVPSGANVLTF
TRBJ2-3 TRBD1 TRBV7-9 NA TGTGCCAGCAGCCGGGGACAGGGCACAGATACGCAGTATTTT CASSRGQGTDTQYF
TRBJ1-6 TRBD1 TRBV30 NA TGTGCCTGGGCCGGACAGGGGTCATTTTCACCCCTCCACTTT CAWAGQGSFSPLHF
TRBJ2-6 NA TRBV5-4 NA TGTGCCAGCAGCTTGGGCCCCAGCGGTGGTAGCTCTGGGGCCAACGTCCTGACTTTC CASSLGPSGGSSGANVLTF